Listed below are T cell receptor beta chains from one sample, sequenced in a study of blood T cell repertoires in COVID-19. This table comes from immunoSEQ multiplex PCR, and its TCRdb copy is limited to in-frame clones, with some not included. Of approximately 50,000 clones in the sample, 85% to 95% were seen once. The sample was peripheral blood. These receptors all stem from a human donor in a cohort sampled during active COVID-19. Each CDR3 is given with its conserved first and last residue. D genes are given only for firm matches. Rows may omit the clone size; those that give it use once, few, many or a size class.

cdr3_nt	cdr3_aa	v_call	j_call	d_call	clone_size
TGTGCCAGCAGCGTAGAACAGTCACCCCTCCACTTT	CASSVEQSPLHF	TRBV9	TRBJ1-6	-	-
TGTGCCAGCAGCTTATCTCAGGGCACTGAAGCTTTCTTT	CASSLSQGTEAFF	TRBV7-9	TRBJ1-1	-	-
TGTGCCAGCAGCAGGATGAAGACAGGCCTGGGCTACACCTTC	CASSRMKTGLGYTF	TRBV5-8	TRBJ1-2	-	once
TGTGCCAGCAGCGTACCCCGGAGGCTAGCGGGACGAAACACCGGGGAGCTGTTTTTT	CASSVPRRLAGRNTGELFF	TRBV9	TRBJ2-2	TRBD2	-
TGTGCCAGTGATAAATGGACAGGGGAAAACATTCAGTACTTC	CASDKWTGENIQYF	TRBV5-6	TRBJ2-4	TRBD1	-
TGTGCCAGTAGTCTCAACAGGGGCCCACTCTATGGCTACACCTTC	CASSLNRGPLYGYTF	TRBV19	TRBJ1-2	TRBD1	-
TGTGCCAGCAGGTACAGGGGGGCGATCACCTACGAGCAGTACTTC	CASRYRGAITYEQYF	TRBV2	TRBJ2-7	TRBD1	few
TGTGCCAGCAGCTTGACGCGGGGTTCCTACGAGCAGTACTTC	CASSLTRGSYEQYF	TRBV5-4	TRBJ2-7	-	-
TGCGCCAGCAGCCAAGACTTCGGGGCTGAAGCTTTCTTT	CASSQDFGAEAFF	TRBV4-3	TRBJ1-1	-	-
TGTGCCAGCAGCCCCAACCATGACAGGCCCTATGGTTACACCTTC	CASSPNHDRPYGYTF	TRBV6-6	TRBJ1-2	-	-
TGTGCCAGCAGATCTCTCTCCTACAATGAGCAGTTCTTC	CASRSLSYNEQFF	TRBV10-3	TRBJ2-1	-	-
TGCAGCGCGTCCGGGACAGGGGATTCCGGGGAGCTGTTTTTT	CSASGTGDSGELFF	TRBV29-1	TRBJ2-2	TRBD1	-
TGTGCCAGCAGCAAGGGGGGACAGGGGGACTGGAATGGCTACACCTTC	CASSKGGQGDWNGYTF	TRBV7-8	TRBJ1-2	TRBD1	once
TGTGCCAGCAGCTCCATGACTAGCGGGGGTGGCACCGGGGAGCTGTTTTTT	CASSSMTSGGGTGELFF	TRBV5-6	TRBJ2-2	TRBD2	once
TGTGCCAGCAGTCGAAATAACAGGGGGGACTACGAGCAGTACTTC	CASSRNNRGDYEQYF	TRBV6-5	TRBJ2-7	TRBD1	-